The 14 T cell receptor beta chains reported below all come from one sample, sequenced in a study of T cell responses to AZD1222 COVID-19 vaccine (dated by TCRdb to the early 2020s). The time point label corresponds to: baseline before first vaccination. The library relied on the immunoSEQ multiplex PCR assay. The table was pulled from immuneACCESS by TCRdb, which kept in-frame rearrangements only. Such tables lose some clones; where checked, under half of the loss comes from unresolved V genes, and the rest has no known cause. In this sample the table shows 120,000 or so clones, 70% to 90% of which occur a single time. The ten largest account for about 10% of the sample. The sample in question was peripheral blood, obtained on day 0 of AZD1222 vaccination. The receptor set was obtained from an adult in good health.

The chain has TRBV27 and TRBJ1-1, with no clear D. Deletions cut 9 bases from V and 5 bases from J, with 19 bases between. The CDR3 is 14 amino acids. The germline V gene has CDR1 MNHEY and CDR2 SMNVEV (reference sequence). The CDR3 loop is CASNPSRAKTEAFF. The CDR3 DNA reads as TGTGCCAGTAATCCATCCCGGGCGAAAACTGAAGCTTTCTTT.

This sequence joins TRBV28 and TRBJ1-1; unclear D gene. V dropped 3 bases and J dropped 1 base, with 12 bases sitting between them. Germline V gene lookup returns CDR1 MDHEN and CDR2 SYDVKM. There are 15 residues in the CDR3. The CDR3 sequence: CASSFRWNPNTEAFF. CDR3 DNA sequence: TGTGCCAGCAGTTTTCGATGGAACCCGAACACTGAAGCTTTCTTT. Combining the CDR3 with reference TRBV28 and TRBJ1-1 gives the whole variable domain DVKVTQSSRYLVKRTGEKVFLECVQDMDHENMFWYRQDPGLGLRLIYFSYDVKMKEKGDIPEGYSVSREKKERFSLILESASTNQTSMYLCASSFRWNPNTEAFFGQGTRLTVV.

The chain recombines TRBV7-9 with TRBJ1-2; D uncertain. The V end was cut by 5 bases, the J end by 0 bases, with 16 bases between. Germline V gene lookup returns CDR1 SEHNR and CDR2 FQNEAQ (reference sequence). CDR3 size: 16 residues. CDR3 coding DNA: TGTGCCAGCAGCGCGACCGGGTCGACTCCTAACTATGGCTACACCTTC. Translated, it gives CASSATGSTPNYGYTF. The whole variable domain, remainder taken from reference TRBV7-9 and TRBJ1-2, is DTGVSQNPRHKITKRGQNVTFRCDPISEHNRLYWYRQTLGQGPEFLTYFQNEAQLEKSRLLSDRFSAERPKGSFSTLEIQRTEQGDSAMYLCASSATGSTPNYGYTFGSGTRLTVV.

The genes are TRBV6-4 and TRBJ1-5; D is possibly TRBD1 (5 bases). V lost 6 bases, J lost 9 bases, and 27 bases lay in between. Germline CDR1 and CDR2: MRHNA and SNTAGT. The CDR3 runs to 17 residues. Here the CDR3 DNA reads TGTGCCAGCAGGGCGCTGGGGTGTGAACAGGCCCCTTGGCCCCAGCATTTT. This translates into CASRALGCEQAPWPQHF.

CDR3 nucleotide sequence: TGTGCCAGCAGCGGATCCGTAGGACAGGGGTCCTATAATTCACCCCTCCACTTT. The encoded protein is CASSGSVGQGSYNSPLHF. The chain links TRBV9 to TRBJ1-6; 9 bases agree with TRBD1. J gave up 1 base and V 3 bases, and 8 bases lay outside the gene matches. The CDR3 runs 18 residues. Germline-derived CDR1 and CDR2 are SGDLS and YYNGEE.

The chain combines TRBV3-1 (or the pseudogene TRBV3-2) with TRBJ1-5; D not certain. Germline V gene data show CDR1 as LGHDT and CDR2 as YNNKEL (reference sequence). The CDR3 loop spans 16 amino acids. V lost 1 base and J lost 4, with 14 bases in between. CDR3 region: CASSQGRPGINQPQHF. The CDR3 nucleotides are TGTGCCAGCAGCCAAGGCCGTCCGGGGATTAATCAGCCCCAGCATTTT.

This rearrangement joins TRBV2 to TRBJ2-3; 8 bases map to TRBD2. CDR3 size: 14 residues. J was trimmed by 1 base and V by 5 bases; bases with no gene match: 2. Germline CDR1 and CDR2: SNHLY and FYNNEI. The CDR3 spells CASSYSGGTDTQYF. In DNA form, the CDR3 reads TGTGCCAGCAGTTATAGCGGGGGCACAGATACGCAGTATTTT.

The chain links TRBV10-3 to TRBJ2-6, with D perhaps being TRBD1 or TRBD2 (5 bases each). Germline CDR1 ENHRY, CDR2 SYGVKD. CDR3 length: 17 residues. V was trimmed by 5 bases and J by 0 bases, leaving 14 bases between them. The CDR3 coding sequence is TGTGCCATCAGTAGGGACCCTCCCCTCTCTGGGGCCAACGTCCTGACTTTC. It specifies CAISRDPPLSGANVLTF.

This clone has just one count. This chain connects TRBV6-5 to TRBJ1-1, with 10 bases aligning to TRBD1. The CDR3 length is 14 residues. The V gene end was trimmed by 6 bases and the J gene end by 3 bases; junction bases not matched to a gene: 4. Germline V gene lookup returns CDR1 MNHEY and CDR2 SVGAGI. CDR3 bases: TGTGCCAGCAGGACAGGGGGCGAGGACACTGAAGCTTTCTTT. Encoded protein: CASRTGGEDTEAFF.

The chain joins TRBV12-3 or TRBV12-4 to TRBJ2-3, with D maybe TRBD2 (6 bases). V dropped 3 bases and J dropped 8 bases, with 12 bases sitting between them. CDR3 length equals 13 residues. CDR3 amino acids: CASSFGGLGTQYF. The CDR3 coding sequence is TGTGCCAGCAGTTTTGGGGGGTTGGGTACGCAGTATTTT.

V and J are TRBV4-1 and TRBJ1-6, with D perhaps matching TRBD1 (6 bases). This CDR3 is built from 13 residues. V lost 1 base and J lost 8, with 6 bases in between. The germline CDR1 and CDR2 sequences are MGHRA and YSYEKL. The CDR3 nucleotides read TGCGCCAGCAGCCAAGGACAGGATTCACCCCTCCACTTT. It yields the protein CASSQGQDSPLHF.

The gene calls are TRBV9 and TRBJ2-5; D unclear. The germline V and J ends were trimmed by 5 bases and 4 bases, with 9 bases remaining between them. Per the germline V gene, CDR1 is SGDLS and CDR2 is YYNGEE. The CDR3 extends over 12 amino acids. CDR3 sequence (DNA): TGTGCCAGCAGTCCCCCGGGAGAGACCCAGTACTTC. The encoded protein is CASSPPGETQYF.

This clone was seen more than once but under ten times. The DNA for the CDR3 is TGCGCCAGCAGCTTGGCCACAGGGGGCGTTTACGAGCAGTACTTC. This translates into CASSLATGGVYEQYF. This chain uses TRBV5-1 with TRBJ2-7, with TRBD1 identical over 9 bases. Trimming cost V 0 bases and J 4 bases; bases outside gene matches: 5. CDR3 length equals 15 residues. CDR1 SGHRS and CDR2 YFSETQ come from the germline V gene.

A few counts support this clone. CDR3 residues: CASSLFPRDNSYNEQFF. The CDR3 region has the DNA TGTGCCAGCAGCTTATTCCCGCGGGACAACTCCTACAATGAGCAGTTCTTC. The chain combines TRBV7-2 with TRBJ2-1; the D call may be TRBD1 or TRBD2 (6 bases each). The germline V gene has CDR1 SGHTA and CDR2 FQGNSA. Trimming left V 2 bases short and J 0 bases short, with 14 bases between. The CDR3 totals 17 residues.